This T cell receptor beta chain was recovered during a study of blood T cell repertoires in COVID-19. Background on the study: The United States, Italy and Spain supplied acute and convalescent COVID-19 samples. T cells, B-cell-depleted T cells, or PBMCs provided the cDNA or gDNA that served as material.

The CDR3 has 17 residues. V lost 0 bases to trimming and J lost 10 bases; unmatched junction nucleotides: 9. From germline, CDR1 is SGHDN and CDR2 FVKESK. Original handling: Using reference gene primer amplification, nucleated cell counts were estimated. Assay used: immunoSEQ multiplex PCR; TCRdb lists only in-frame clones, some missing. The V and J calls and clone size come from that table; D and trimming were worked out from the DNA. Of about 75,000 clones listed, roughly 88% were seen once; the top ten hold about 22%. The TCR originated in a woman aged 50 to 60 with acute or convalescent COVID-19. The sample taken for sequencing was peripheral blood. The chain has TRBV14 and TRBJ2-1; the match to TRBD2 covers 13 bases. CDR3: CASSQDPRTSGSREQFF. CDR3 DNA sequence: TGTGCCAGCAGCCAAGATCCCCGGACTAGCGGGAGTAGGGAGCAGTTCTTC.